This T cell receptor beta chain was identified during a study of cytomegalovirus exposure and HLA in healthy donors. Study in general: Counted in an early data release were about 80 million unique TCRs from HLA-typed donors.

Comments on this clone: What it recognizes is unknown.

Study-level points and caveats: Analyses of presence and absence presupposed an approximately uniform sequencing depth across donors. Most of the CMV-associated TCR beta chains (in a later analysis) appeared to be HLA-restricted.

With 2 bases removed from V and 5 bases from J, the gap between germline ends came to 10 bases. CDR1 and CDR2 from the germline V gene are SEHNR and FQNEAQ (reference sequence). The CDR3 covers 15 residues. This PCR relied on a set of 60 Vbeta primers and 13 Jbeta primers. The data were produced by immunoSEQ multiplex PCR, yet TCRdb's version contains in-frame clones alone and is incomplete. Among about 120,000 clones listed, more than 60% were seen once. The receptor was isolated from a woman aged 40 to 50 in good health and CMV-seropositive. Sequencing input: PBMCs. The chain couples TRBV7-9 to TRBJ1-6, with D possibly TRBD1 on 6 matching bases. CDR3 bases: TGTGCCAGCAGCTTACAGGGGACGAATAATTCACCCCTCCACTTT. Residues: CASSLQGTNNSPLHF.